The entry that follows covers one T cell receptor (beta chain) sequence. These data originate in a study of OX40 agonist ivuxolimab in advanced cancers. Sequenced by immunoSEQ multiplex PCR; TCRdb stores in-frame clones only, minus some. The data hold 37,000 or so clones, with roughly 80% observed a single time. CDR1 and CDR2 (germline): SGHDT, YYEEEE. Trimming removed 0 bases from V and 8 bases from J; junction bases left unmatched: 4. The CDR3 has 14 amino acids. The source material was CD4+ or CD8+ T cells sorted from blood, sampled in a trial of the OX40 agonist ivuxolimab. This sequence originates from an adult with an advanced solid tumor such as melanoma, head and neck, liver or kidney cancer. V gene TRBV5-6 combines with J gene TRBJ1-4, with TRBD1 matching over 7 bases. Written as DNA, the CDR3 is TGTGCCAGCAGCTTGGCAGGGGGGGAGGAAAAACTGTTTTTT. Amino acid sequence: CASSLAGGEEKLFF.